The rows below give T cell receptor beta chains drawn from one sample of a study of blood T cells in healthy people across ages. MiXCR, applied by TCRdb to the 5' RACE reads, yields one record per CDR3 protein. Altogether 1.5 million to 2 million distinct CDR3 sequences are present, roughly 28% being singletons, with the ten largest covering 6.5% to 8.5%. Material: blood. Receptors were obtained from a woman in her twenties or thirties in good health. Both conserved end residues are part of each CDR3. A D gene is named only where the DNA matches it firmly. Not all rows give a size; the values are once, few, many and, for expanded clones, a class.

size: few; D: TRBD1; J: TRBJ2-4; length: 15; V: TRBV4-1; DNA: TGCGCCAGCAGCCAGGTGGGACAGGGAGTGGACATTCAGTACTTC; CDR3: CASSQVGQGVDIQYF
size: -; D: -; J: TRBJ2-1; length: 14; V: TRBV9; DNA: TGTGCCAGCAGCCCCCGTGTGTACTACAATGAGCAGTTCTTC; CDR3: CASSPRVYYNEQFF
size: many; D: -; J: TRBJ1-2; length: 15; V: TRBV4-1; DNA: TGCGCCAGCAGCCAAGTCGGACAGCGCAACTATGGCTACACCTTC; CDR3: CASSQVGQRNYGYTF
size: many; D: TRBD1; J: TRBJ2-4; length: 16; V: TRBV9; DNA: TGTGCCAGCAGCCCAGGACAGGGGTTGGCCAAAAACATTCAGTACTTC; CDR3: CASSPGQGLAKNIQYF
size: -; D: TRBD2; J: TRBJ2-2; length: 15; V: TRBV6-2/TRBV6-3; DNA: TGTGCCAGCAGCCGACTAGCGAACCCCACCGGGGAGCTGTTTTTT; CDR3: CASSRLANPTGELFF
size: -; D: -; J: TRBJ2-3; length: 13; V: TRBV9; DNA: TGTGCCAGCAGCGTCGCCAACACAGATACGCAGTATTTT; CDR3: CASSVANTDTQYF
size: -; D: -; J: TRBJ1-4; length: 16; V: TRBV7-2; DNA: TGTGCCAGCAGCGTGGGTTTCGGCGGTACTAATGAAAAACTGTTTTTT; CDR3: CASSVGFGGTNEKLFF
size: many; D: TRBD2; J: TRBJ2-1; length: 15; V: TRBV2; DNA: TGTGCCAGCAGGGAACTAGCGGGAGGTTACAATGAGCAGTTCTTC; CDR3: CASRELAGGYNEQFF
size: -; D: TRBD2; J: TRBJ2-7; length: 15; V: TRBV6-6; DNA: TGTGCCAGCACCTATAGCGGGGGTGAACTCTACGAGCGGTACTTC; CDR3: CASTYSGGELYERYF
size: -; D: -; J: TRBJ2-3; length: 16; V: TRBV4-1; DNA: TGCGCCAGCAGCCCTTACCCCCAGGGATCCACAGATACGCAGTATTTT; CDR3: CASSPYPQGSTDTQYF
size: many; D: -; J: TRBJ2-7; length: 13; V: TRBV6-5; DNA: TGTGCCAGCCGTAAGGAAGTTAGGTACGAGCAGTACTTC; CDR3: CASRKEVRYEQYF
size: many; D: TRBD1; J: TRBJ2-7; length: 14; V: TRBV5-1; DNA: TGCGCCAGCAGCTTGGAAGGACAGGGTAACGAGCAGTACTTC; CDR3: CASSLEGQGNEQYF
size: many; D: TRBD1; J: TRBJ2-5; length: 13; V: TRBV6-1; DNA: TGTGCCAGCAGCGTCACAGGGGAAGAGACCCAGTACTTC; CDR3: CASSVTGEETQYF
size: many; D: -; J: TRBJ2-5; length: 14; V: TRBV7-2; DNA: TGTGCCAGCAGCACCGCAGGATTCCAAGAGACCCAGTACTTC; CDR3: CASSTAGFQETQYF
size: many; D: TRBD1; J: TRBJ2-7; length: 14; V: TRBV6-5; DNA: TGTGCCAGCAGGGGTTGGACAGGGACCTACGAGCAGTACTTC; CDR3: CASRGWTGTYEQYF
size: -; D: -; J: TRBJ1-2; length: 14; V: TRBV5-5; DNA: TGTGCCAGCAGCTTGGACGCCCGGGCCTATGGCTACACCTTC; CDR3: CASSLDARAYGYTF
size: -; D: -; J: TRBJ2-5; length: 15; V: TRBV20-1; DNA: TGCAGTGCTAGAGATTACGCGGCAGCCGGTGGGACCCAGTACTTC; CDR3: CSARDYAAAGGTQYF
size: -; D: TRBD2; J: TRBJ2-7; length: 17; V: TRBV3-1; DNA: TGTGCCAGCAGCCAAGGGCGAACTAGCGGGGGTAACAATGAGCAGTACTTC; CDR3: CASSQGRTSGGNNEQYF
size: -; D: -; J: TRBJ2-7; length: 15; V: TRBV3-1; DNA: TGTGCCAGCAGCATCAGCCCGTCACCTTACTACGAGCAGTACTTC; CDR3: CASSISPSPYYEQYF
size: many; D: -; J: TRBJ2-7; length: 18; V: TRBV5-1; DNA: TGCGCCAGCAGCTTGTTGGCACAGGGTGGTGATGTTTCCTACGAGCAGTACTTC; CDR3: CASSLLAQGGDVSYEQYF
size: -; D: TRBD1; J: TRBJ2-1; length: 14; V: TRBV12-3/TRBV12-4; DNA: TGTGCCAGCAGTTTGCAGGGGGCGCTCAGCTATCCGTTCTTC; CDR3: CASSLQGALSYPFF
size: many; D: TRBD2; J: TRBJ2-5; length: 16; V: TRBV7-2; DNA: TGTGCCAGCAGCCGGACTAGCGGGAGTGTAATGGAGACCCAGTACTTC; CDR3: CASSRTSGSVMETQYF
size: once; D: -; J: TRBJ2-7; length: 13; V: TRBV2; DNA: TGTGCCAGCAGTGAAGGAGGGGAGTGGGAGCAGTACTTC; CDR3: CASSEGGEWEQYF
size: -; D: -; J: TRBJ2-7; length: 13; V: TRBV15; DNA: TGTGCCACCAGCGGAGATCCAACCTACGAGCAGTACTTC; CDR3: CATSGDPTYEQYF
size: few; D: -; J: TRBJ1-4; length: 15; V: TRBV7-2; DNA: TGTGCCAGCAGCTTAGGGGGTCTATGGCGTGAAAAACTGTTTTTT; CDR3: CASSLGGLWREKLFF
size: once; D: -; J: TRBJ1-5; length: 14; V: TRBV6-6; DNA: TGTGCCAGCAGTTACCAGGGGATGGATCAGCCCCAGCATTTT; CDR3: CASSYQGMDQPQHF
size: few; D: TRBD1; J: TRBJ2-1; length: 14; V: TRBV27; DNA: TGTGCCAGCAGGGGACAGGCTCGCGGAAATGAGCAGTTCTTC; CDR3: CASRGQARGNEQFF
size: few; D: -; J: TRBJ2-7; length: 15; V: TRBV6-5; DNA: TGTGCCAGCAGTCCCGGGGGGCAAGTGAACTACGAGCAGTACTTC; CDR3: CASSPGGQVNYEQYF
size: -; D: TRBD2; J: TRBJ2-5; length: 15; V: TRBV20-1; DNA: TGCAGTGCTATAAGGCCTAGCGGGAGGAAAGAGACCCAGTACTTC; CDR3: CSAIRPSGRKETQYF
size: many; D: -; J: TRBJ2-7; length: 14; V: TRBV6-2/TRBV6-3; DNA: TGTGCCAGCAGTTACTCGGGTAGCTCCTACGAGCAGTACTTC; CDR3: CASSYSGSSYEQYF
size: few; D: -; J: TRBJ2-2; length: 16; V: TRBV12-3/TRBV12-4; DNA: TGTGCCAGCAGTCCTGAGGGGATACCCGGGACCGGGGAGCTGTTTTTT; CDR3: CASSPEGIPGTGELFF
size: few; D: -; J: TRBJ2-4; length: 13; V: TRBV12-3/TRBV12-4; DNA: TGTGCCAGCAGGTCCGGCCCTTTGGACATTCAGTACTTC; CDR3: CASRSGPLDIQYF